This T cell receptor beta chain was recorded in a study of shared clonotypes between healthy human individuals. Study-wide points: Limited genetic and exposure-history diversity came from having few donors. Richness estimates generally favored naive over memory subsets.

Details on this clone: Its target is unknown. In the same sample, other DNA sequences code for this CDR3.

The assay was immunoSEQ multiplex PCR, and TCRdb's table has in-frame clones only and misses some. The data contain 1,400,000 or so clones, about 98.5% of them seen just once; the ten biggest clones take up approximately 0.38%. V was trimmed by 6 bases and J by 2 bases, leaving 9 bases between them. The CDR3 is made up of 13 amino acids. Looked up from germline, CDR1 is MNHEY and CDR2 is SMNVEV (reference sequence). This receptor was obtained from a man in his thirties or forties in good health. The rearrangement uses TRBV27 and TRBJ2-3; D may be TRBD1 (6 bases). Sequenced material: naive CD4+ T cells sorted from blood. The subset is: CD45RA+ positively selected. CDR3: CASRGASTDTQYF. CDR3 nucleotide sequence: TGTGCCAGCAGGGGGGCTTCCACAGATACGCAGTATTTT.